What follows are 25 T cell receptor beta chains derived from one specimen sequenced in a study of T cell changes during pregnancy in multiple sclerosis. Produced via immunoSEQ multiplex PCR; TCRdb's table is partial and in-frame only. The data show 70,000 to 100,000 clones, around 93% seen once. The sequenced sample was peripheral blood, obtained in the third trimester of pregnancy. The receptors were sampled from a female donor in good health, enrolled as a control in a pregnancy study.

This clone appeared a few times. V is TRBV6-5 and J is TRBJ2-5, with D maybe TRBD1 (5 bases). The V gene lost 6 bases and the J gene lost 5 bases, with 7 bases spanning the gap. The CDR3 contains 11 residues. Germline CDR1 MNHEY, CDR2 SVGAGI. The chain's CDR3 is CASRRQETQYF. The CDR3 coding sequence is TGTGCCAGCAGACGACAGGAGACCCAGTACTTC.

This clone showed up just once. The chain links TRBV29-1 to TRBJ2-7; D not certain. The CDR3 contains 12 residues. Between the trimmed V and J ends, which lost 2 bases and 2 bases, there was a span of 7 bases. Looked up from germline, CDR1 is SQVTM and CDR2 is ANQGSEA. The CDR3 DNA reads as TGCAGCGTTGAAACAGACACCTACGAGCAGTACTTC. It is translated as CSVETDTYEQYF.

This clone is a singleton in its sample. The V gene is TRBV9, the J gene TRBJ2-1, with 11 bases identical to TRBD2. Germline CDR1 reads SGDLS; CDR2 reads YYNGEE. The CDR3 consists of 15 residues. The V segment lost 4 bases and the J segment 5 bases; nucleotides outside the gene matches: 5. CDR3 in amino acids: CASSTGLAVNNEQFF. Written as DNA, the CDR3 is TGTGCCAGCAGCACGGGACTAGCGGTCAACAATGAGCAGTTCTTC.

The rearrangement uses TRBV20-1 and TRBJ2-7, with 9 bases fitting TRBD2. Losses at the gene ends were 7 bases for V and 5 bases for J; bases not matched to a gene: 3. Germline values: CDR1 DFQATT, CDR2 SNEGSKA (reference sequence). The CDR3 contains 11 residues. CDR3 protein: CSGIAGDEQYF. CDR3 DNA: TGCAGTGGGATAGCGGGAGACGAGCAGTACTTC.

J is TRBJ2-7 and V is TRBV27; D is possibly TRBD1 (6 bases). CDR1 MNHEY and CDR2 SMNVEV come from the germline V gene (reference sequence). This CDR3 spans 13 amino acids. V shed 8 bases and J shed 0 bases, with 11 bases lying between them. The CDR3 coding sequence is TGTGCCAGCCTAGGGGGAGACTCCTACGAGCAGTACTTC. It codes for CASLGGDSYEQYF.

The chain links TRBV29-1 to TRBJ2-2, with 10 bases fitting TRBD2. Trimming removed 5 bases from V and 5 bases from J; junction bases left unmatched: 5. The CDR3 covers 14 residues. Germline V gene sequence: CDR1 SQVTM, CDR2 ANQGSEA. The CDR3 reads CSVHQRGGTGELFF. The CDR3 region has the DNA TGCAGCGTTCACCAGCGGGGGGGAACCGGGGAGCTGTTTTTT.

This chain links TRBV2 with TRBJ2-7, with a tentative D call TRBD2 (8 bases). V was clipped by 8 bases and J by 6 bases, with 20 bases between them. Germline-derived CDR1 and CDR2 are SNHLY and FYNNEI. There are 14 residues in the CDR3. CDR3 in DNA: TGTGCCAGCGGGGTAGCGGGACAGTTTTCCGAGCAGTACTTC. Translation: CASGVAGQFSEQYF.

This chain links TRBV30 with TRBJ2-7; 9 bases match TRBD2. The V and J ends lost 3 bases and 4 bases, in that order; junction bases with no gene match: 13. The CDR3 is 16 amino acids. CDR1 is GTSNPN, CDR2 SVGIG, per germline (reference sequence). This chain's CDR3 is CAWSGPGREGRYEQYF. CDR3 nucleotides: TGTGCCTGGAGCGGACCGGGGCGGGAGGGCCGTTACGAGCAGTACTTC.

V gene TRBV12-5 combines with J gene TRBJ2-5; 7 bases line up with TRBD1. CDR3 length equals 14 residues. The V gene's germline CDR1 is LGHNT and CDR2 FRNRAP. J lost 2 bases, V lost 3 bases, and 3 bases had no gene match. The CDR3 is CASGLRDRQETQYF. CDR3 in DNA: TGTGCTAGTGGTTTACGGGACAGACAAGAGACCCAGTACTTC.

This clone turned up a few times. The V call is TRBV19, the J call TRBJ2-2; 10 bases agree with TRBD2. The V gene end was trimmed by 2 bases and the J gene end by 5 bases; junction bases not matched to a gene: 2. The germline CDR1 and CDR2 sequences are LNHDA and SQIVND (reference sequence). CDR3 length: 15 residues. CDR3 nucleotide sequence: TGTGCCAGTAGTATACAGACTAGCGGGACCGGGGAGCTGTTTTTT. Translated: CASSIQTSGTGELFF.

This chain uses TRBV19 with TRBJ1-2; 7 bases agree with TRBD1. The CDR3 consists of 13 residues. Per germline, CDR1 LNHDA and CDR2 SQIVND (reference sequence). The V gene end was trimmed by 6 bases and the J gene end by 2 bases; junction bases not matched to a gene: 3. The CDR3 region is CASRRDSNYGYTF. Written as DNA, the CDR3 is TGTGCCAGTAGGAGGGACAGCAACTATGGCTACACCTTC.

This chain uses TRBV6-5 with TRBJ2-3; 12 bases match TRBD2. Germline V gene sequence: CDR1 MNHEY, CDR2 SVGAGI. The CDR3 contains 15 residues. Losses at the gene ends were 6 bases for V and 11 bases for J; bases not matched to a gene: 12. The CDR3 region has the DNA TGTGCCAGCAGCCGACCAGGACTAGCGGGATGGAAGCAGTATTTT. Protein sequence: CASSRPGLAGWKQYF.

The chain combines TRBV18 with TRBJ1-4; the match to TRBD1 covers 7 bases. This CDR3 contains 16 residues. Trimming took 4 bases from V and 0 from J; bases not matched to a gene: 5. Germline V gene lookup returns CDR1 KGHSH and CDR2 LQKENI. The CDR3: CASSQGQLATNEKLFF. CDR3 DNA sequence: TGTGCCAGCTCACAGGGACAGCTGGCAACTAATGAAAAACTGTTTTTT.

The chain is built from TRBV2 and TRBJ2-5; TRBD2 matches at 7 bases. The V and J ends lost 8 bases and 1 base, in that order; junction bases with no gene match: 1. There are 12 residues in the CDR3. In germline, CDR1 is SNHLY, CDR2 FYNNEI. CDR3 nucleotide sequence: TGTGCCAGCGGGAGGGTCCAAGAGACCCAGTACTTC. Protein sequence: CASGRVQETQYF.

V and J are TRBV30 and TRBJ1-2, with a tentative D call TRBD1 (5 bases). Germline V CDR1 and CDR2: GTSNPN, SVGIG (reference sequence). The CDR3 consists of 14 residues. V was trimmed by 0 bases and J by 2 bases, leaving 10 bases between them. As DNA, the CDR3 is TGTGCCTGGAGTGTACTGGGACTCAACTATGGCTACACCTTC. Its translation is CAWSVLGLNYGYTF.

The J gene is TRBJ2-5, the V gene TRBV10-3, with D possibly being TRBD2 (5 bases). Germline values: CDR1 ENHRY, CDR2 SYGVKD. The CDR3 extends over 17 amino acids. Deletions cut 2 bases from V and 2 bases from J, with 18 bases between. CDR3 DNA: TGTGCCATCAGTGAGGGGCTAGCAGTGAACTCTCAAGAGACCCAGTACTTC. Translation gives CAISEGLAVNSQETQYF.

V usage is TRBV10-3 and J usage is TRBJ2-5; TRBD2 aligns across 8 bases. The V segment lost 5 bases and the J segment 5 bases; nucleotides outside the gene matches: 7. Per the germline V gene, CDR1 is ENHRY and CDR2 is SYGVKD. The CDR3 has 14 amino acids. The CDR3 DNA sequence: TGTGCCATCAGTCAGCCGGGACTAGGGGAGACCCAGTACTTC. Translating gives CAISQPGLGETQYF.

V is TRBV11-3 and J is TRBJ2-3, with 7 bases matching TRBD1. Trimming at V came to 3 bases and at J to 4 bases, leaving 4 bases not matched to a gene. Germline V CDR1 and CDR2: SGHNT, YENEEA. The CDR3 spans 14 residues. CDR3 amino acids: CASSFRQGPDTQYF. CDR3 sequence (DNA): TGTGCCAGCAGCTTCCGACAGGGACCAGATACGCAGTATTTT.

The chain is built from TRBV6-6 and TRBJ1-1; a possible D gene is TRBD1 (5 bases). V gave up 7 bases and J gave up 0 bases, with 12 bases separating them. This CDR3 region has 14 residues. The germline V gene has CDR1 MNHNY and CDR2 SVGAGI (reference sequence). CDR3 protein: CASTRTSLNTEAFF. The CDR3 DNA sequence: TGTGCCAGCACCCGGACATCACTGAACACTGAAGCTTTCTTT.

V is TRBV5-4 and J is TRBJ2-1, with 8 bases matching TRBD2. Germline V gene data show CDR1 as SGHNT and CDR2 as YYREEE (reference sequence). CDR3 length: 13 amino acids. Trimming cost V 1 base and J 13 bases; bases outside gene matches: 7. CDR3: CASSLISGVSQFF. DNA of the CDR3: TGTGCCAGCAGCTTGATTAGCGGGGTGTCCCAGTTCTTC.

V and J are TRBV9 and TRBJ2-1, with TRBD2 matching 11 bases. Per the germline V gene, CDR1 is SGDLS and CDR2 is YYNGEE. The CDR3 covers 15 residues. The V gene end was trimmed by 0 bases and the J gene end by 9 bases; junction bases not matched to a gene: 5. The CDR3 DNA sequence: TGTGCCAGCAGCGTAGTAGCGGGAGGGCCGAGTGAGCAGTTCTTC. Encoded protein: CASSVVAGGPSEQFF.

The chain recombines TRBV4-1 with TRBJ2-7; D might be TRBD1 (5 bases). The V and J ends lost 1 base and 0 bases respectively, with 10 bases between them. The CDR3 is made up of 15 amino acids. Germline-derived CDR1 and CDR2 are MGHRA and YSYEKL. For the CDR3, the DNA is TGCGCCAGCAGCCAAGGGGGCTACCGCTCCTACGAGCAGTACTTC. It specifies CASSQGGYRSYEQYF.

V gene TRBV6-1 combines with J gene TRBJ2-6; tentatively, D is TRBD1 (6 bases). The CDR3 loop spans 16 amino acids. CDR1 MNHNS and CDR2 SASEGT come from the germline V gene. V lost 4 bases and J lost 0, with 10 bases in between. CDR3 coding DNA: TGTGCCAGCAGTGTTACAGGGAACTCTGGGGCCAACGTCCTGACTTTC. Translating gives CASSVTGNSGANVLTF.

The chain combines TRBV7-9 with TRBJ2-3; D unclear. Trimming cost V 2 bases and J 0 bases, with 9 bases left between them. Germline-derived CDR1 and CDR2 are SEHNR and FQNEAQ (reference sequence). This CDR3 contains 15 residues. Here the CDR3 reads CASSLSPPSTDTQYF. The CDR3 bases are TGTGCCAGCAGCTTATCCCCCCCGAGCACAGATACGCAGTATTTT. The variable domain in full, with the rest retrieved from reference TRBV7-9 and TRBJ2-3, is DTGVSQNPRHKITKRGQNVTFRCDPISEHNRLYWYRQTLGQGPEFLTYFQNEAQLEKSRLLSDRFSAERPKGSFSTLEIQRTEQGDSAMYLCASSLSPPSTDTQYFGPGTRLTVL.

The chain has TRBV29-1 and TRBJ1-2; 9 nucleotides align to TRBD1. Germline CDR1 reads SQVTM; CDR2 reads ANQGSEA. This CDR3 has 13 amino acids. V lost 7 bases to trimming and J lost 5 bases; unmatched junction nucleotides: 8. CDR3 nucleotide sequence: TGCAGCGCTTCTACCGGGACAGGGTATGGCTACACCTTC. Amino acid sequence: CSASTGTGYGYTF.